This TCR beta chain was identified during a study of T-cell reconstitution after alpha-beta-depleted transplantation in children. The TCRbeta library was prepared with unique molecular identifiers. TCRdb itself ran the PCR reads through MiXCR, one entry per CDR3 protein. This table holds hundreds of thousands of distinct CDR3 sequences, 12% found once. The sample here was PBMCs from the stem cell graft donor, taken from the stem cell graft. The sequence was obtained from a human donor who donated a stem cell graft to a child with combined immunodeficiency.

CDR3 nucleotides: TGTGCCAGCAGATCCACGGGAAGGGAAACTAATGAAAAACTGTTTTTT. Its translation: CASRSTGRETNEKLFF. The chain carries TRBV7-9 and TRBJ1-4; D not certain. The V gene's germline CDR1 is SEHNR and CDR2 FQNEAQ (reference sequence). V was clipped by 6 bases and J by 1 base, with 15 bases between them. CDR3 length equals 16 residues.